This T cell receptor (beta chain) stems from a study of blood T cell repertoires in COVID-19. Study information: Acute and convalescent COVID-19 specimens originated in the United States, Italy and Spain.

This table comes from immunoSEQ multiplex PCR, and its TCRdb copy is limited to in-frame clones, with some not included. The table includes more than 150,000 clones, 84% detected once. V was shortened by 1 base and J by 11 bases, with 15 bases between the two germline ends. Germline V lookup: CDR1 LGHDT, CDR2 YNNKEL (reference sequence). This CDR3 spans 15 amino acids. The sequence was collected from a human donor in a cohort sampled during active COVID-19. This chain joins TRBV3-1 (or the pseudogene TRBV3-2) and TRBJ1-6, with unresolved D. Sequenced input: peripheral blood. This CDR3 is CASSQGYGLSAPLHF. The CDR3 DNA reads TGTGCCAGCAGCCAAGGGTACGGTCTTAGCGCACCCCTCCACTTT.